The clone carrying this T cell receptor beta chain appeared many times. Its antigen is unknown. This specimen belongs to a study of T-cell reconstitution after alpha-beta-depleted transplantation in children. The authors prepared the TCRbeta library with unique molecular identifiers. A single record per CDR3 protein comes from TCRdb applying MiXCR to the PCR reads. The sample contains about 230,000 distinct CDR3 sequences, approximately 10% of which appear only once. Regarding the study as a whole: There were reportedly several hundred expanded graft clones from which alpha-beta T cells came about two months after transplant. TCRbeta diversity was high at day 60 in some patients (a result of surviving recipient T cells and thymic progenitors). At one year after transplant, newly produced T cells mostly accounted for T-cell counts and diversity.

This sequence was found in a child less than two years old with acute myeloid leukemia, due to receive a stem cell transplant. The source was PBMCs, collected before TCRalphabeta/CD19-depleted stem cell transplant.

The CDR3 DNA is TGCAGTGTTGAAGGGACAGGGGGCAAGTACGAGCAGTACTTC. Its protein is CSVEGTGGKYEQYF. This chain joins TRBV20-1 and TRBJ2-7; TRBD1 agrees at 12 bases. The V and J ends lost 7 bases and 4 bases, in that order; junction bases with no gene match: 8. CDR3 length: 14 residues. The germline V gene has CDR1 DFQATT and CDR2 SNEGSKA (reference sequence).